Listed below are T cell receptor beta chains from one sample, sequenced in a study of T cell responses to AZD1222 COVID-19 vaccine. Sequencing used immunoSEQ multiplex PCR; TCRdb keeps in-frame clones, though not all of them. The sample has 140,000 or so clones; 92% are singletons. The sample in question was peripheral blood, obtained 28 days after the second AZD1222 dose. The source is an adult who received the AZD1222 COVID-19 vaccine. Both conserved end residues are part of each CDR3. Fields, in order: J gene, clone size, V gene, CDR3 protein. Some rows have no size entry. The others give once, few or many, or a class for an expanded clone.

J gene: TRBJ1-1
clone size: NA
V gene: TRBV10-3
CDR3 protein: CASRGMNTEAFF

J gene: TRBJ2-1
clone size: NA
V gene: TRBV5-6
CDR3 protein: CASSLGASYNEQFF

J gene: TRBJ2-6
clone size: NA
V gene: TRBV9
CDR3 protein: CASTETGTSSGANVLTF

J gene: TRBJ2-3
clone size: NA
V gene: TRBV18
CDR3 protein: CASSPQWGGGTDTQYF

J gene: TRBJ1-5
clone size: NA
V gene: TRBV19
CDR3 protein: CASSTNPGQGLQPQHF

J gene: TRBJ1-1
clone size: NA
V gene: TRBV5-1
CDR3 protein: CASSLGPEAFF

J gene: TRBJ2-1
clone size: NA
V gene: TRBV5-1
CDR3 protein: CASSSLAGGDNEQFF

J gene: TRBJ2-2
clone size: NA
V gene: TRBV12-3/TRBV12-4
CDR3 protein: CASRKGSGELFF

J gene: TRBJ2-1
clone size: once
V gene: TRBV4-2
CDR3 protein: CASSQEQRAGGFDEQFF

J gene: TRBJ1-1
clone size: NA
V gene: TRBV7-3
CDR3 protein: CASSLRLGQGKAFF

J gene: TRBJ1-4
clone size: NA
V gene: TRBV4-1
CDR3 protein: CASSRLVTGGNEKLFF

J gene: TRBJ2-3
clone size: NA
V gene: TRBV27
CDR3 protein: CASSQNGLEEETQYF

J gene: TRBJ1-6
clone size: NA
V gene: TRBV7-6
CDR3 protein: CASSLAGSGSPLHF

J gene: TRBJ1-6
clone size: few
V gene: TRBV27
CDR3 protein: CASSGLTGVTSPLHF

J gene: TRBJ2-7
clone size: NA
V gene: TRBV27
CDR3 protein: CASSLSGLAYEQYF

J gene: TRBJ2-1
clone size: NA
V gene: TRBV4-2
CDR3 protein: CASSQVTSGGNYNEQFF

J gene: TRBJ2-3
clone size: NA
V gene: TRBV7-8
CDR3 protein: CASSLRRGHTDTQYF

J gene: TRBJ2-7
clone size: NA
V gene: TRBV6-2/TRBV6-3
CDR3 protein: CASSYSRGTYEQYF

J gene: TRBJ2-3
clone size: NA
V gene: TRBV19
CDR3 protein: CASSMQDSTDTQYF

J gene: TRBJ1-2
clone size: NA
V gene: TRBV28
CDR3 protein: CASSLLEDWSNYGYTF

J gene: TRBJ2-5
clone size: NA
V gene: TRBV15
CDR3 protein: CATSRDLEIIGVRETQYF

J gene: TRBJ2-2
clone size: NA
V gene: TRBV7-3
CDR3 protein: CASSFESAGELFF

J gene: TRBJ1-1
clone size: NA
V gene: TRBV19
CDR3 protein: CASSIMAGGTEAFF

J gene: TRBJ2-7
clone size: NA
V gene: TRBV7-2
CDR3 protein: CASHGRSSYEQYF

J gene: TRBJ2-3
clone size: NA
V gene: TRBV13
CDR3 protein: CASSLGGTDTQYF

J gene: TRBJ2-3
clone size: NA
V gene: TRBV5-1
CDR3 protein: CASKEAGGPDTQYF

J gene: TRBJ1-6
clone size: NA
V gene: TRBV7-2
CDR3 protein: CASSLRRGNSPLHF

J gene: TRBJ2-1
clone size: once
V gene: TRBV9
CDR3 protein: CASSPQTVQELEQFF

J gene: TRBJ2-5
clone size: once
V gene: TRBV24-1
CDR3 protein: CATSLGLGTETQYF

J gene: TRBJ1-4
clone size: NA
V gene: TRBV4-2
CDR3 protein: CASSQVEEKLFF

J gene: TRBJ2-7
clone size: NA
V gene: TRBV6-6
CDR3 protein: CAAKGTGGYEQYF

J gene: TRBJ2-2
clone size: NA
V gene: TRBV9
CDR3 protein: CASSVASGRATGELFF

J gene: TRBJ1-1
clone size: NA
V gene: TRBV7-2
CDR3 protein: CASRRDRGLTEAFF

J gene: TRBJ2-7
clone size: NA
V gene: TRBV7-8
CDR3 protein: CASSLLGTSASEQYF

J gene: TRBJ2-1
clone size: NA
V gene: TRBV5-6
CDR3 protein: CASSLVSFRPNEQFF